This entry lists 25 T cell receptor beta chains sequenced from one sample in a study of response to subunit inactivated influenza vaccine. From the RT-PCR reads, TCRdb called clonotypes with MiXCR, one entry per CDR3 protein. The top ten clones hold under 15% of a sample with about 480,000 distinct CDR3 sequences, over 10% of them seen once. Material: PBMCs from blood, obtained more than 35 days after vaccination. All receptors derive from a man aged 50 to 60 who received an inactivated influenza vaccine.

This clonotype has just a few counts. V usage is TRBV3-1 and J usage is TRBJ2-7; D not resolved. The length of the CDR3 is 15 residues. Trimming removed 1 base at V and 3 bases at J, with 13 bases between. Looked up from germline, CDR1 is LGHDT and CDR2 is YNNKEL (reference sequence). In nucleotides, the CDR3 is TGTGCCAGCAGCCAAGCGAACGGACCTATCTACGAGCAGTACTTC. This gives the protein CASSQANGPIYEQYF.

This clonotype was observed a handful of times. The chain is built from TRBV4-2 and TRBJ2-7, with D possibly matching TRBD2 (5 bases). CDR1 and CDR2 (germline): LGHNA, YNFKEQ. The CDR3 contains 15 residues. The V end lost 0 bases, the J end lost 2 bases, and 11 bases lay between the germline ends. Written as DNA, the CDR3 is TGTGCCAGCAGCCAAGATCACCGGGGTACCTACGAGCAGTACTTC. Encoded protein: CASSQDHRGTYEQYF.

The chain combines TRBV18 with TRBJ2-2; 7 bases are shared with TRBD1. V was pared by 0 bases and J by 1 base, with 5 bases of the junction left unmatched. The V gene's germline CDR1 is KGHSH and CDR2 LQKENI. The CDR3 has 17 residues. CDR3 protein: CASSPPTGPRNTGELFF. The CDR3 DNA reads TGTGCCAGCTCACCACCGACAGGGCCCAGGAACACCGGGGAGCTGTTTTTT.

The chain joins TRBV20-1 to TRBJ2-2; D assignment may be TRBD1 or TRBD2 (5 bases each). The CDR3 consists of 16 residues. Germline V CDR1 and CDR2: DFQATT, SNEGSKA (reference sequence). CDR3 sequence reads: CASDGAAYGDTGELFF. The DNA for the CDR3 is TGCGCTTCGGACGGGGCGGCATACGGGGACACCGGGGAGCTGTTTTTT.

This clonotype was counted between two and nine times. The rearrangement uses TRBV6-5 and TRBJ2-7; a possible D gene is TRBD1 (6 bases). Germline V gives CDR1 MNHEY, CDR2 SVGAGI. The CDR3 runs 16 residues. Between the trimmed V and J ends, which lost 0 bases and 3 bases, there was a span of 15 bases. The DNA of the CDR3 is TGTGCCAGCAGTTACTCGCGGACAGACTTCGGCTACGAGCAGTACTTC. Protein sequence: CASSYSRTDFGYEQYF.

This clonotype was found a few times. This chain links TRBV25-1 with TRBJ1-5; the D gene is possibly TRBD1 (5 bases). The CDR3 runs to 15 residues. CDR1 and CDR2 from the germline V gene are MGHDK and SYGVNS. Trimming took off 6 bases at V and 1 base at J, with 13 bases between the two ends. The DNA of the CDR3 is TGTGCCAGCAGCCTTTCGTGGGACAGCAATCAGCCCCAGCATTTT. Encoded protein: CASSLSWDSNQPQHF.

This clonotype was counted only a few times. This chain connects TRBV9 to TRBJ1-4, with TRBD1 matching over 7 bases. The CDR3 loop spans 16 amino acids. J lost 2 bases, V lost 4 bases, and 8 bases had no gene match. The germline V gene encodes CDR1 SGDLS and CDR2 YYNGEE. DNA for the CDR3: TGTGCCAGCAGCCCACACCCGACAGGGACTAATGAAAAACTGTTTTTT. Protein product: CASSPHPTGTNEKLFF.

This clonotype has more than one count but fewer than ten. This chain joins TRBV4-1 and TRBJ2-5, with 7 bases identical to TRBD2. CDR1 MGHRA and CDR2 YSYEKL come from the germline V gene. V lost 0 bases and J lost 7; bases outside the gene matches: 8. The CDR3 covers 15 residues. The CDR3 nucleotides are TGCGCCAGCAGCCAAGATAGGCTAGCGGTTGGGACCCAGTACTTC. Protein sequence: CASSQDRLAVGTQYF.

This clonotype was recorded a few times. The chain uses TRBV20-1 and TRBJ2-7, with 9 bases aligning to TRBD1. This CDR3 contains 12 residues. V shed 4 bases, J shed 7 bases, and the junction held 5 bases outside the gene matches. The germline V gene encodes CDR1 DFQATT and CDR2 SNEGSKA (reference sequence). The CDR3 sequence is CSATRDRVEQYF. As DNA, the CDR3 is TGCAGTGCTACCCGGGACAGGGTTGAGCAGTACTTC.

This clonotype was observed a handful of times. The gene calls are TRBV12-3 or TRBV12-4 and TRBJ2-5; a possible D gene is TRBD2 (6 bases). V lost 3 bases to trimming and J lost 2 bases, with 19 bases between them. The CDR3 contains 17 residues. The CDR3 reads CASSFASNLAAQETQYF. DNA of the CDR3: TGTGCCAGCAGTTTCGCCTCTAATTTAGCGGCTCAAGAGACCCAGTACTTC.

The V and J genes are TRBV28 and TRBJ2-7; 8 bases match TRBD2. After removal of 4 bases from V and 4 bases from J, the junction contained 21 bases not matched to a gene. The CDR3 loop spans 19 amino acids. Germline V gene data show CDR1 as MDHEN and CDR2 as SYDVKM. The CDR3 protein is CASSSFTMQGTRQLYEQYF. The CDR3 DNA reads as TGTGCCAGCAGTTCCTTTACAATGCAGGGGACTAGGCAACTTTACGAGCAGTACTTC.

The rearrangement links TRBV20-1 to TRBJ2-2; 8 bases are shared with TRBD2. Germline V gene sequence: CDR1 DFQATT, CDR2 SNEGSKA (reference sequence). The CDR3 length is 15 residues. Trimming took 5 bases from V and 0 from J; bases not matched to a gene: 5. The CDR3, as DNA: TGCAGTGCTTCGCCGGGACTAGCGAACACCGGGGAGCTGTTTTTT. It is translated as CSASPGLANTGELFF.

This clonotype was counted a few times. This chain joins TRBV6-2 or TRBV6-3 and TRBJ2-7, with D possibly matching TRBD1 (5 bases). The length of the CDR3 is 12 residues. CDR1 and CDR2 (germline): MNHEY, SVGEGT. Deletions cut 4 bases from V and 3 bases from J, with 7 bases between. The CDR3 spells CASSWGDYEQYF. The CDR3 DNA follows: TGTGCCAGCAGTTGGGGCGACTACGAGCAGTACTTC.

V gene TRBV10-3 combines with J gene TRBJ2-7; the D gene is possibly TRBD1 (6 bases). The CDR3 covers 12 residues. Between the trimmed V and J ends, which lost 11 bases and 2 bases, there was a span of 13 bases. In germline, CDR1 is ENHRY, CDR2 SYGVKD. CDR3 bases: TGTGCCGCCGGGACAAGCCCCTACGAGCAGTACTTC. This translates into CAAGTSPYEQYF.

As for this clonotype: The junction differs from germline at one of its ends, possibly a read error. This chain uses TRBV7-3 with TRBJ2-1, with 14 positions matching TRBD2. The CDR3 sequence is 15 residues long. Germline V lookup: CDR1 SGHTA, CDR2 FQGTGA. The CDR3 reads CATSTGLAGDSEQFF. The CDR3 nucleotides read TGTGCCACCAGCACGGGACTAGCGGGAGACAGCGAGCAGTTCTTC.

CDR3 nucleotide sequence: TGTGCCAGCAGCTTAGAGTGGAACACAGATACGCAGTATTTT. Protein sequence: CASSLEWNTDTQYF. This chain connects TRBV7-6 to TRBJ2-3; no firm D call. Germline V gene lookup returns CDR1 SGHVS and CDR2 FNYEAQ. The CDR3 runs 14 residues. V lost 1 base and J 2 bases, leaving 7 bases between the germline ends.

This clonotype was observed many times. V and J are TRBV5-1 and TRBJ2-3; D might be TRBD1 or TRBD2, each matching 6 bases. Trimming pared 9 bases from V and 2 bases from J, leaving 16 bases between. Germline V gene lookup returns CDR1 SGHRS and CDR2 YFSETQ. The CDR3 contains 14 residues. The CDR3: CATKGGTATDTQYF. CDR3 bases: TGCGCCACGAAAGGGGGGACTGCCACAGATACGCAGTATTTT.

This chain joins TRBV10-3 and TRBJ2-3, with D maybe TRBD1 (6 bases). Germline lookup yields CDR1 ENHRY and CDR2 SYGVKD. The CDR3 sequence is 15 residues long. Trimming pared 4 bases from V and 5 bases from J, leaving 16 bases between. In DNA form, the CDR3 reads TGTGCCATCAGTGCTAGAGACAGGACGGTAGATACGCAGTATTTT. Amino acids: CAISARDRTVDTQYF.

CDR3 sequence (DNA): TGTGCCACCGAAGAATCCTATAATTCACCCCTCCACTTT. It encodes CATEESYNSPLHF. The rearrangement uses TRBV28 and TRBJ1-6; D remains unclear. The germline V and J ends were trimmed by 10 bases and 1 base, with 8 bases remaining between them. Germline V lookup: CDR1 MDHEN, CDR2 SYDVKM. The CDR3 loop spans 13 amino acids.

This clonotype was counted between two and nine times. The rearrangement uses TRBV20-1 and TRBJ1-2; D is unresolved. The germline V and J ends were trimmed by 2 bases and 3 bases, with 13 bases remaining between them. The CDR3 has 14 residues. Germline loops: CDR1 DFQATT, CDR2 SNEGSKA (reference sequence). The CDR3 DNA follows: TGCAGTGCTAGATCCAACTCATGGGACTATGGCTACACCTTC. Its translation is CSARSNSWDYGYTF.

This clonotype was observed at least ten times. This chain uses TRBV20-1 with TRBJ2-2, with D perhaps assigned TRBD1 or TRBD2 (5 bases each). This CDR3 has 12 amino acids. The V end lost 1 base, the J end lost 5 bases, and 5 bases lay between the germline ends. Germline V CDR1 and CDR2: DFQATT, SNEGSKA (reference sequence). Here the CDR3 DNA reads TGCAGTGCTAGAGGGGGGACCGGGGAGCTGTTTTTT. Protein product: CSARGGTGELFF.

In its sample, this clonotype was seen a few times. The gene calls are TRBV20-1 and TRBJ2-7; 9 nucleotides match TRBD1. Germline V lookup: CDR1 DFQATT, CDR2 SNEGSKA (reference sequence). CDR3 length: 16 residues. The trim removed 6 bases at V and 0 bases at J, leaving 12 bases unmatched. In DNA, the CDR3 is TGCAGTGCAACCGGGACAGGGCGTACTATCTCCTACGAGCAGTACTTC. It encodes CSATGTGRTISYEQYF.

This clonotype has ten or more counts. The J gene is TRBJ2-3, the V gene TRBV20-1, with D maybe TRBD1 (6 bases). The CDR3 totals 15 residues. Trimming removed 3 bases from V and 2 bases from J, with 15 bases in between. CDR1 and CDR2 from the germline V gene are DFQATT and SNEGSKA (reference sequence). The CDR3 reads CSASVPGVDTDTQYF. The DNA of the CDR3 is TGCAGTGCTAGTGTCCCAGGGGTTGACACAGATACGCAGTATTTT.

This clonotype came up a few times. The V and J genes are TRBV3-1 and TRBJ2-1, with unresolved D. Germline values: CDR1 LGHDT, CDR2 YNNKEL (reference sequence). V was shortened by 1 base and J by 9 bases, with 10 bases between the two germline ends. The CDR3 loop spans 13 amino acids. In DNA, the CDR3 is TGTGCCAGCAGCCAAGGAAGCGTTGGTGAGCAGTTCTTC. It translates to CASSQGSVGEQFF.

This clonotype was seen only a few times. CDR3 amino acids: CAIQGGSGVSGTDTQYF. Here the CDR3 DNA reads TGTGCCATCCAAGGCGGTAGCGGGGTGTCTGGCACAGATACGCAGTATTTT. The chain employs TRBV10-3 and TRBJ2-3, with 8 bases that match TRBD2. Per the germline V gene, CDR1 is ENHRY and CDR2 is SYGVKD. V was clipped by 8 bases and J by 1 base; unmatched bases: 14. This CDR3 region has 17 residues.